This T cell receptor (beta chain) was sequenced for a study of spatial heterogeneity in lung cancer. On the study more broadly: Roughly two years after resection was the median timing of the follow-up PBMC samples, which were sequenced when available. The average appearance count of each unique TCR and UMI combination in raw reads was more than nine.

Indicated time point: blood at routine non-recurrence follow-up after resection. Sequencing was performed on whole RNA extracted from tumor and nontumor lung tissue, or from frozen PBMC, and the material was left unsorted. This clonotype showed up many times. The CDR3 totals 15 residues. V was pared by 4 bases and J by 6 bases, with 19 bases between. Germline loops: CDR1 MGHDK, CDR2 SYGVNS. MiXCR, run by TCRdb on the 5' RACE reads, gives a single entry per CDR3 protein. The sample consists of roughly 120,000 distinct CDR3 sequences, 12% of them appearing once. The sample here was PBMCs, taken at follow-up. The V call is TRBV25-1, the J call TRBJ2-7; D is perhaps TRBD1 (6 bases). The source of this sequence is a male donor with early-stage non-small cell lung cancer. CDR3 region: CASSAHDATGIEQYF. DNA of the CDR3: TGTGCCAGCAGTGCCCACGACGCGACAGGTATCGAGCAGTACTTC.